This T cell receptor beta chain was sequenced for a study of blood T cells in healthy people across ages. About the study: Per every two T cells, about one barcoded beta molecule was captured by template switching.

Primed by a sample-barcoded 5' primer and a J-beta primer mix, a second PCR proceeded for roughly 6 to 12 cycles. Sequencing yielded, for each sample, at least 3 million paired-end reads carrying CDR3. TCRdb processed the 5' RACE reads anew with MiXCR; each CDR3 protein has one entry. This sample carries 600,000 or so distinct CDR3 sequences, over 20% of them seen once, and the ten largest clones take about 3.6%. Study-wide findings and caveats: TCR beta diversity, measured per million T cells, fell in a roughly linear way with age.

For this clonotype: Its antigen is not known.

With 2 bases clipped from V and 4 bases from J, the junction kept 7 bases outside the gene matches. The V gene's germline CDR1 is SGHRS and CDR2 YFSETQ. The CDR3 totals 18 residues. Source material: blood. The clonotype originates from an older man in good health. The gene calls are TRBV5-1 and TRBJ2-3; 16 bases fit TRBD2. CDR3 bases: TGCGCCAGCAGCTTACCGGGACTAGCGGGAGGGCCCTCAGATACGCAGTATTTT. Translating gives CASSLPGLAGGPSDTQYF.